The clone carrying this T cell receptor (beta chain) was detected many times. The antigen is not known. This sample is part of a study of T cells in Graves' hyperthyroidism and ophthalmopathy. Study-wide findings and caveats: Researchers report that a 13 V-J model separated ophthalmopathy from stable hyperthyroidism. Most expanded thyroid clonotypes above 0.001 recurred in blood.

V was cut by 10 bases and J by 9 bases, with 34 bases left in between. This CDR3 region has 19 residues. Per germline, CDR1 ENHRY and CDR2 SYGVKD. Amplified TCR beta CDR3 regions came from RNA transcripts. Using the HTBI primer set, a first-round RT-PCR was run on the TCR CDR3. A single record per CDR3 protein comes from TCRdb applying MiXCR to the multiplex PCR reads. In the table there are around 300,000 distinct CDR3 sequences, approximately 15% of which are singletons. Stable Graves' hyperthyroidism denoted no ophthalmopathy progression over 18 months. Used for diagnoses were clinical symptoms, serum thyroxine and TRAb, thyroid ultrasound and orbital computed tomography.

The sequencing input was blood. The source is a woman aged 25 to 45 with Graves' hyperthyroidism. The gene calls are TRBV10-3 and TRBJ1-6; D possibly corresponds to TRBD1 (6 bases). CDR3 DNA sequence: TGTGCCACCTATCATGGGGATCACAGGGATAGGCGTGGTTTTTCACCCCTCCACTTT. It codes for CATYHGDHRDRRGFSPLHF.